Presented here are 16 T cell receptor beta chains from one specimen sequenced in a study of OX40 agonist ivuxolimab in advanced cancers. The method behind the library was the immunoSEQ multiplex PCR assay. What TCRdb holds here is the immuneACCESS table cut down to in-frame rearrangements. Part of the clones is not present; checked against another copy, under half of the missing clones reflect an unresolved V gene, and the others are unexplained. The sample records roughly 64,000 clones, approximately 84% of which are singletons. Of the sample, about 2% falls within the top ten clones. The input for sequencing was CD4+ or CD8+ T cells sorted from blood, taken in a trial of the OX40 agonist ivuxolimab. All receptors come from an adult with an advanced solid tumor such as melanoma, head and neck, liver or kidney cancer.

The V gene is TRBV11-2, the J gene TRBJ2-7, with 9 nucleotides matching TRBD2. The CDR3 sequence is 16 residues long. V shed 4 bases and J 1 base; nucleotides not matched to a gene: 8. In germline, CDR1 is SGHAT, CDR2 FQNNGV. DNA for the CDR3: TGTGCCAGCAGCTCCCTTAGCGGGGGAGTTTCCTACGAGCAGTACTTC. Encoded protein: CASSSLSGGVSYEQYF.

Regarding this clone: One end of the junction varies from germline; a read error may be responsible. The chain combines TRBV7-7 with TRBJ2-6, with 7 bases that match TRBD2. From germline, CDR1 is SSHAT and CDR2 FNYEAQ (reference sequence). CDR3 length equals 13 residues. CDR3 amino acids: CASSSTGGNVLTF. For the CDR3, the DNA is TGTGCCAGCAGTTCAACGGGGGGCAACGTCCTGACTTTC.

The chain joins TRBV30 to TRBJ2-7; TRBD1 matches at 8 bases. Per the germline V gene, CDR1 is GTSNPN and CDR2 is SVGIG (reference sequence). Unmatched junction bases numbered 11, after V lost 3 bases and J lost 4 bases. The CDR3 runs 15 residues. CDR3 in amino acids: CAWRQPGTGLYEQYF. CDR3 bases: TGTGCCTGGAGGCAACCGGGGACAGGACTATACGAGCAGTACTTC.

Notes on this clone: Other nucleotide sequences in the sample specify the same CDR3. The J gene is TRBJ2-7, the V gene TRBV6-1, with D unresolved. Germline lookup yields CDR1 MNHNS and CDR2 SASEGT. The CDR3 has 13 amino acids. V lost 0 bases and J lost 2, with 5 bases in between. The CDR3 spells CASSEARTYEQYF. The CDR3, as DNA: TGTGCCAGCAGTGAAGCCAGAACCTACGAGCAGTACTTC.

In this sample, this clone turned up once. The genes are TRBV20-1 and TRBJ2-7, with unresolved D. Germline CDR1 DFQATT, CDR2 SNEGSKA (reference sequence). The CDR3 length is 11 residues. Trimming cost V 0 bases and J 5 bases, with 5 bases left between them. DNA for the CDR3: TGCAGTGCTAGAGATTATCACGAGCAGTACTTC. This sequence encodes CSARDYHEQYF.

The chain uses TRBV30 and TRBJ2-7, with D perhaps matching TRBD2 (6 bases). The germline CDR1 and CDR2 sequences are GTSNPN and SVGIG (reference sequence). V lost 2 bases to trimming and J lost 3 bases, with 17 bases between them. CDR3 length: 15 amino acids. Here the CDR3 reads CAWSRGLLPFYEQYF. CDR3 in DNA: TGTGCCTGGAGTCGGGGACTCCTACCCTTCTACGAGCAGTACTTC. The full variable domain, its missing parts supplied by reference TRBV30 and TRBJ2-7, is SQTIHQWPATLVQPVGSPLSLECTVEGTSNPNLYWYRQAAGRGLQLLFYSVGIGQISSEVPQNLSASRPQDRQFILSSKKLLLSDSGFYLCAWSRGLLPFYEQYFGPGTRLTVT.

Here the CDR3 DNA reads TGTGCCAGCAGCCAAGACGGACAGTCTGGAAACACCATATATTTT. This sequence encodes CASSQDGQSGNTIYF. This chain connects TRBV4-2 to TRBJ1-3; perhaps TRBD1 as D (6 bases). This CDR3 has 15 residues. Trimming removed 0 bases from V and 1 base from J, with 7 bases in between. Germline V gene lookup returns CDR1 LGHNA and CDR2 YNFKEQ.

The rearrangement links TRBV5-1 to TRBJ2-5; D gene ambiguous. V was cut by 0 bases and J by 1 base, with 7 bases left in between. From germline, CDR1 is SGHRS and CDR2 YFSETQ. This CDR3 contains 14 residues. This chain's CDR3 is CASSLVASQETQYF. DNA of the CDR3: TGCGCCAGCAGCTTGGTGGCATCCCAAGAGACCCAGTACTTC.

Worth noting for this clone: This sample also contains other DNA sequences that code for the same CDR3. The chain uses TRBV9 and TRBJ1-2, with 7 bases fitting TRBD1. The germline V gene encodes CDR1 SGDLS and CDR2 YYNGEE. The CDR3 runs 13 residues. V gave up 0 bases and J gave up 4 bases; unmatched junction bases: 0. CDR3 nucleotides: TGTGCCAGCAGCGTAGGGACAGGCTATGGCTACACCTTC. Encoded protein: CASSVGTGYGYTF.

V and J are TRBV19 and TRBJ2-5, with 11 bases that match TRBD1. V shed 3 bases, J shed 1 base, and the junction held 4 bases outside the gene matches. The CDR3 has 16 residues. The germline gives CDR1 LNHDA, CDR2 SQIVND (reference sequence). CDR3 in DNA: TGTGCCAGTAGTATCCGAGGGACAGGGGGCCAAGAGACCCAGTACTTC. It translates to CASSIRGTGGQETQYF.

This CDR3 reads CASSVGSTMNTEAFF. DNA for the CDR3: TGTGCCAGCAGCGTAGGGTCAACTATGAACACTGAAGCTTTCTTT. This rearrangement joins TRBV9 to TRBJ1-1; D is unresolved. There are 15 residues in the CDR3. Trimming took 0 bases from V and 0 from J, leaving 9 bases between them. The V gene's germline CDR1 is SGDLS and CDR2 YYNGEE. Variable domain in full (rest from reference TRBV9 and TRBJ1-1): DSGVTQTPKHLITATGQRVTLRCSPRSGDLSVYWYQQSLDQGLQFLIQYYNGEERAKGNILERFSAQQFPDLHSELNLSSLELGDSALYFCASSVGSTMNTEAFFGQGTRLTVV.

The chain is built from TRBV7-9 and TRBJ2-7, with D possibly matching TRBD2 (6 bases). This CDR3 comprises 14 residues. With 6 bases removed from V and 0 bases from J, the gap between germline ends came to 12 bases. Germline V gene lookup returns CDR1 SEHNR and CDR2 FQNEAQ (reference sequence). For the CDR3, the DNA is TGTGCCAGCAGGAGGGAGGAGAGCTCCTACGAGCAGTACTTC. Translating it yields CASRREESSYEQYF.

The chain employs TRBV11-1 and TRBJ2-6, with D possibly TRBD2 on 5 matching bases. V lost 5 bases to trimming and J lost 0 bases, with 8 bases between them. This CDR3 comprises 15 residues. Germline CDR1 reads SGHAT; CDR2 reads FQDESV (reference sequence). The CDR3 sequence: CASSHGISGANVLTF. CDR3 nucleotides: TGTGCCAGCAGCCACGGGATCTCTGGGGCCAACGTCCTGACTTTC.

In its sample, this clone was seen once. This chain connects TRBV9 to TRBJ2-1; 9 positions match TRBD2. The CDR3 contains 16 residues. J lost 5 bases, V lost 2 bases, and 8 bases had no gene match. Germline V gene data show CDR1 as SGDLS and CDR2 as YYNGEE. The CDR3 sequence is CASSVTPGLADNEQFF. DNA of the CDR3: TGTGCCAGCAGCGTCACCCCGGGACTAGCAGACAATGAGCAGTTCTTC.

CDR3 bases: TGTGCCTGGAGTGTATCGGGCTTAAGGCTAGCGGCAGCCAAAAACATTCAGTACTTC. This gives the protein CAWSVSGLRLAAAKNIQYF. The gene calls are TRBV30 and TRBJ2-4, with 7 bases matching TRBD2. This CDR3 region has 19 residues. With 0 bases clipped from V and 0 bases from J, the junction kept 14 bases outside the gene matches. Germline V CDR1 and CDR2: GTSNPN, SVGIG (reference sequence).

The genes are TRBV30 and TRBJ2-1; D may be TRBD1 or TRBD2 (5 bases each). Germline CDR1 is GTSNPN and CDR2 is SVGIG (reference sequence). The CDR3 is made up of 14 amino acids. Trimming shortened V by 0 bases and J by 9 bases, and 15 bases separated the two germline ends. This chain's CDR3 is CAWSVLKGPSEQFF. In DNA, the CDR3 is TGTGCCTGGAGTGTACTGAAGGGACCCAGTGAGCAGTTCTTC.